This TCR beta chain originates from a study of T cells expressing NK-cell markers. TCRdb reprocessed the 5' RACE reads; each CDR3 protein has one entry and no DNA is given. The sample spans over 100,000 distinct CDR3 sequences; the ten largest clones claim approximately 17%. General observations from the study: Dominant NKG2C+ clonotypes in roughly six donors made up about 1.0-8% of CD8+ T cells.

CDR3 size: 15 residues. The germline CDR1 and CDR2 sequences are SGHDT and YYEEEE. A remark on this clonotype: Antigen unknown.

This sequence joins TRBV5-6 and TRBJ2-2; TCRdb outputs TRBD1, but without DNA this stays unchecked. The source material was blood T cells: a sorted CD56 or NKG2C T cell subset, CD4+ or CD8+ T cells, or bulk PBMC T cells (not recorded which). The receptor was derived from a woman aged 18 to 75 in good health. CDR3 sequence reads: CASTTYRLNTGELFF.